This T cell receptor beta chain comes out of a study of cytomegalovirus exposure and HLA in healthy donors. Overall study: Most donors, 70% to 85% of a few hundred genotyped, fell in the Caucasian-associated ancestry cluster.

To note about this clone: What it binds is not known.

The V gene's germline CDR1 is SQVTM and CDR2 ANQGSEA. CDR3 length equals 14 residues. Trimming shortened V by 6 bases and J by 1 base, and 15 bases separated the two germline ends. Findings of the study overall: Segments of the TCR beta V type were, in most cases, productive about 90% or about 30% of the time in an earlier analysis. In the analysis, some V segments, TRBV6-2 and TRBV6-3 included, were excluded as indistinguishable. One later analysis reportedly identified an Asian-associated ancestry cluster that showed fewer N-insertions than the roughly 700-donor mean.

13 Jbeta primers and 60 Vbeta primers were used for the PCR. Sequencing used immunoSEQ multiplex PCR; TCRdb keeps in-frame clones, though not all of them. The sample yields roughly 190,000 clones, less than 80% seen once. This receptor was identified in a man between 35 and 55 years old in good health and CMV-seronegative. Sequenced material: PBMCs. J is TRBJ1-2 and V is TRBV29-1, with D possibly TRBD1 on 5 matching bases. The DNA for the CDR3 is TGCAGCGTAGGGGAGGGCCTCCTTAACTATGGCTACACCTTC. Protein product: CSVGEGLLNYGYTF.